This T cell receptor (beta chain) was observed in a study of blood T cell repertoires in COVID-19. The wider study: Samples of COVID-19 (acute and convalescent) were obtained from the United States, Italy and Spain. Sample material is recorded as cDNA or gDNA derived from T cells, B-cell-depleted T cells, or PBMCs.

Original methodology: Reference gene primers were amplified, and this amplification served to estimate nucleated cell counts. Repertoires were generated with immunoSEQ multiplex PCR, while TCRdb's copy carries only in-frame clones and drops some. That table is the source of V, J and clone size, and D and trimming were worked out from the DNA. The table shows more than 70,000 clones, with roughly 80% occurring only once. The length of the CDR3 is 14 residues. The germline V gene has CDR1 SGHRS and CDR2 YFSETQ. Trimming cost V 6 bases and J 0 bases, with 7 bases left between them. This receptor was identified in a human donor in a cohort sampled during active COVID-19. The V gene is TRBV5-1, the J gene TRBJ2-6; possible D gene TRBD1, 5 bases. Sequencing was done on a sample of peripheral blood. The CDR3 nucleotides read TGCGCCAGCATCGACAGCTCTGGGGCCAACGTCCTGACTTTC. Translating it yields CASIDSSGANVLTF.